This entry lists 30 T cell receptor beta chains sequenced from one sample in a study of shared clonotypes between healthy human individuals. Method: immunoSEQ multiplex PCR; TCRdb's copy keeps in-frame clones and lacks some. The sample has 650,000 to 800,000 clones, about 91% seen once; the top ten hold 24%. CD45RO-negative, CCR7-selected cells formed the naive CD8 fraction, which excluded terminally differentiated effector memory CD45RA+ cells. Sequencing was done on a sample of naive CD8+ T cells sorted from blood. These receptors were obtained from a man aged 25 to 45 in good health.

This clone was observed at least ten times. This chain joins TRBV14 and TRBJ2-5; D remains unclear. V lost 5 bases and J 1 base, leaving 2 bases between the germline ends. Germline values: CDR1 SGHDN, CDR2 FVKESK. The CDR3 length is 11 residues. CDR3 DNA sequence: TGTGCCAGCAGCTCCCAAGAGACCCAGTACTTC. It codes for CASSSQETQYF.

This clone has a handful of counts. The V call is TRBV6-6, the J call TRBJ2-1, with D maybe TRBD2 (5 bases). The CDR3 extends over 14 amino acids. CDR1 and CDR2 (germline): MNHNY, SVGAGI (reference sequence). Trimming left V 10 bases short and J 3 bases short, with 16 bases between. The CDR3, as DNA: TGTGCCACTCTCAAGGCGGAGGACTACAATGAGCAGTTCTTC. Translation gives CATLKAEDYNEQFF.

As regards this clone: The sample holds other DNA sequences that translate to the same CDR3. The J gene is TRBJ2-1, the V gene TRBV27; D not certain. The V gene lost 3 bases and the J gene lost 4 bases, with 7 bases spanning the gap. This CDR3 spans 13 amino acids. Looked up from germline, CDR1 is MNHEY and CDR2 is SMNVEV (reference sequence). In DNA, the CDR3 is TGTGCCAGCAGTTTTTCGAGTTACAATGAGCAGTTCTTC. Its protein is CASSFSSYNEQFF.

This rearrangement joins TRBV7-9 to TRBJ2-7; possibly TRBD1 or TRBD2 for D (5 bases each). Per the germline V gene, CDR1 is SEHNR and CDR2 is FQNEAQ (reference sequence). V was shortened by 5 bases and J by 3 bases, with 17 bases between the two germline ends. This CDR3 comprises 15 residues. As DNA, the CDR3 is TGTGCCAGCAGCACTACCGGGACGTTCTACTACGAGCAGTACTTC. Its protein product is CASSTTGTFYYEQYF.

J is TRBJ1-1 and V is TRBV7-8; D uncertain. This CDR3 region has 17 residues. V shed 2 bases and J shed 3 bases, with 19 bases lying between them. The V gene's germline CDR1 is SGHVS and CDR2 FQNEAQ. CDR3 coding DNA: TGTGCCAGCAGCTTATTTACTCAGAGAAAAAAGGACACTGAAGCTTTCTTT. Its protein is CASSLFTQRKKDTEAFF.

The chain employs TRBV7-9 and TRBJ2-7, with a tentative D call TRBD2 (7 bases). Trimming left V 4 bases short and J 7 bases short, with 17 bases between. The CDR3 covers 14 residues. Germline V lookup: CDR1 SEHNR, CDR2 FQNEAQ (reference sequence). The CDR3 protein is CASSSVQGGSEQYF. The CDR3 coding sequence is TGTGCCAGCAGCTCCGTACAGGGAGGGTCAGAGCAGTACTTC.

The chain employs TRBV5-5 and TRBJ2-5; no definite D call. Germline V gene sequence: CDR1 SGHKS, CDR2 YYEKEE (reference sequence). The V end was cut by 5 bases, the J end by 0 bases, with 11 bases between. This CDR3 region has 14 residues. The CDR3 DNA sequence: TGTGCCAGCAGTCCAAGCCGGCACCAAGAGACCCAGTACTTC. The encoded protein is CASSPSRHQETQYF.

This chain uses TRBV29-1 with TRBJ2-2; the match to TRBD2 covers 12 bases. This CDR3 has 15 residues. From germline, CDR1 is SQVTM and CDR2 ANQGSEA. Trimming took 4 bases from V and 6 from J; bases not matched to a gene: 6. The CDR3 loop reads CSVGLAGDESGELFF. DNA for the CDR3: TGCAGCGTTGGACTAGCGGGAGATGAGTCCGGGGAGCTGTTTTTT.

The chain carries TRBV30 and TRBJ2-5; D is possibly TRBD2 (6 bases). Germline V gives CDR1 GTSNPN, CDR2 SVGIG (reference sequence). Trimming removed 2 bases from V and 2 bases from J, with 15 bases in between. The CDR3 runs to 15 residues. The DNA for the CDR3 is TGTGCCTGGAGTTTAGCGGAGGTGCCGCAAGAGACCCAGTACTTC. Translated: CAWSLAEVPQETQYF.

This clone was counted a few times. The chain joins TRBV5-6 to TRBJ1-1; D may be TRBD1 (6 bases). The V end was cut by 0 bases, the J end by 7 bases, with 19 bases between. The CDR3 consists of 16 residues. Germline V gene lookup returns CDR1 SGHDT and CDR2 YYEEEE. DNA of the CDR3: TGTGCCAGCAGCTTGGCCGCCAGGGGTGGATTTGGTGAAGCTTTCTTT. Translating it yields CASSLAARGGFGEAFF.

The rearrangement joins TRBV27 to TRBJ2-7; D is unresolved. Trimming shortened V by 5 bases and J by 0 bases, and 17 bases separated the two germline ends. This CDR3 contains 16 residues. The germline V gene has CDR1 MNHEY and CDR2 SMNVEV (reference sequence). The CDR3 sequence: CASSATFSSSSYEQYF. CDR3 in DNA: TGTGCCAGCAGTGCGACTTTCTCGTCGTCCTCCTACGAGCAGTACTTC.

Comments on this clone: Other DNA sequences in the same sample also yield this CDR3. The chain links TRBV7-9 to TRBJ2-7, with a tentative D call TRBD2 (5 bases). Germline CDR1 reads SEHNR; CDR2 reads FQNEAQ (reference sequence). Between the trimmed V and J ends, which lost 4 bases and 2 bases, there was a span of 9 bases. CDR3 length equals 13 residues. The CDR3: CASSSLGAYEQYF. CDR3 in DNA: TGTGCCAGCAGCTCCTTGGGAGCCTACGAGCAGTACTTC.

The rearrangement links TRBV6-6 to TRBJ2-7; D may be TRBD1 (6 bases). CDR3 length equals 13 residues. From germline, CDR1 is MNHNY and CDR2 SVGAGI (reference sequence). V was shortened by 2 bases and J by 6 bases, with 11 bases between the two germline ends. Written as DNA, the CDR3 is TGTGCCAGCAGTTACAAAGACAGGCTCGAGCAGTACTTC. This codes for CASSYKDRLEQYF.

This clone was seen just once. The V gene is TRBV6-5, the J gene TRBJ2-5; either TRBD1 or TRBD2 may fit D (6 bases each). CDR3 length: 13 amino acids. The V and J ends lost 2 bases and 4 bases respectively, with 8 bases between them. Germline-derived CDR1 and CDR2 are MNHEY and SVGAGI. CDR3 nucleotides: TGTGCCAGCAGTTACGGGGGGCGAGAGACCCAGTACTTC. This sequence encodes CASSYGGRETQYF.

This chain uses TRBV5-6 with TRBJ2-2; no reliable D call. Germline CDR1 is SGHDT and CDR2 is YYEEEE. The CDR3 contains 11 residues. V dropped 1 base and J dropped 8 bases, with 3 bases sitting between them. The CDR3 sequence is CASSLMGELFF. The CDR3 DNA is TGTGCCAGCAGCTTGATGGGGGAGCTGTTTTTT.

This clone has just one count. V gene TRBV19 combines with J gene TRBJ1-5; D gene ambiguous. The germline gives CDR1 LNHDA, CDR2 SQIVND (reference sequence). The CDR3 is 14 residues long. Between the trimmed V and J ends, which lost 5 bases and 9 bases, there was a span of 17 bases. This CDR3 is CASSLFTAGGPQHF. The DNA for the CDR3 is TGTGCCAGTAGTCTCTTTACAGCGGGAGGGCCCCAGCATTTT.

V gene TRBV10-2 combines with J gene TRBJ2-7, with 8 bases identical to TRBD2. The CDR3 extends over 14 amino acids. In germline, CDR1 is WSHSY, CDR2 SAAADI. J lost 4 bases, V lost 6 bases, and 8 bases had no gene match. The CDR3 loop is CASSEREILYEQYF. The CDR3 nucleotides read TGCGCCAGCAGCGAGCGGGAGATACTATACGAGCAGTACTTC.

Only one count was recorded for this clone. V gene TRBV29-1 combines with J gene TRBJ1-2; no clear D gene. The CDR3 has 11 residues. Per the germline V gene, CDR1 is SQVTM and CDR2 is ANQGSEA. The V end lost 7 bases, the J end lost 6 bases, and 12 bases lay between the germline ends. The DNA for the CDR3 is TGCAGCGCTCGACAAGCTAATGGCTACACCTTC. Amino acids: CSARQANGYTF.

The chain links TRBV28 to TRBJ2-7; D unresolved. With 6 bases removed from V and 2 bases from J, the gap between germline ends came to 14 bases. The CDR3 runs 14 residues. CDR1 MDHEN and CDR2 SYDVKM come from the germline V gene. The CDR3, as DNA: TGTGCCAGCAGCCCCGCGTTCTCGACCTACGAGCAGTACTTC. It specifies CASSPAFSTYEQYF.

The chain couples TRBV7-9 to TRBJ2-1; D is perhaps TRBD1 or TRBD2 (5 bases each). V dropped 3 bases and J dropped 10 bases, with 25 bases sitting between them. The CDR3 totals 17 residues. Germline V gene lookup returns CDR1 SEHNR and CDR2 FQNEAQ (reference sequence). The CDR3, as DNA: TGTGCCAGCAGCTTCCCTCGGGACCTTCCCCCCCTCAAGGAGCAGTTCTTC. Translation: CASSFPRDLPPLKEQFF. Using reference TRBV7-9 and TRBJ2-1 for the parts outside the CDR3, the full variable domain is DTGVSQNPRHKITKRGQNVTFRCDPISEHNRLYWYRQTLGQGPEFLTYFQNEAQLEKSRLLSDRFSAERPKGSFSTLEIQRTEQGDSAMYLCASSFPRDLPPLKEQFFGPGTRLTVL.

The J gene is TRBJ2-1, the V gene TRBV30, with TRBD2 as a possible D gene (5 bases). Between the trimmed V and J ends, which lost 0 bases and 2 bases, there was a span of 5 bases. The germline gives CDR1 GTSNPN, CDR2 SVGIG (reference sequence). This CDR3 spans 13 amino acids. The CDR3 is CAWSVGAYNEQFF. CDR3 nucleotides: TGTGCCTGGAGTGTGGGAGCCTACAATGAGCAGTTCTTC.

The chain links TRBV27 to TRBJ2-1, with 10 positions matching TRBD2. The germline V gene encodes CDR1 MNHEY and CDR2 SMNVEV (reference sequence). The CDR3 is 14 residues long. Trimming took 4 bases from V and 9 from J; bases not matched to a gene: 6. CDR3 region: CASSSSGRFLEQFF. The CDR3 coding sequence is TGTGCCAGCAGTTCTAGCGGGAGATTTCTTGAGCAGTTCTTC.

The genes are TRBV14 and TRBJ2-3; D unclear. CDR3 length: 14 residues. V dropped 6 bases and J dropped 2 bases, with 12 bases sitting between them. CDR1 SGHDN and CDR2 FVKESK come from the germline V gene. CDR3 sequence: CASSNQDPTDTQYF. CDR3 in DNA: TGTGCCAGCAGTAACCAGGACCCCACAGATACGCAGTATTTT.

The rearrangement uses TRBV11-2 and TRBJ2-7; tentatively, D is TRBD2 (5 bases). The V gene lost 5 bases and the J gene lost 3 bases, with 20 bases spanning the gap. Germline CDR1 reads SGHAT; CDR2 reads FQNNGV. The CDR3 is made up of 16 amino acids. The CDR3 DNA is TGTGCCAGCAGCCCTTCGGCCGAGCGACTAAACTACGAGCAGTACTTC. This codes for CASSPSAERLNYEQYF.

The chain is built from TRBV7-9 and TRBJ1-1, with D unresolved. V was cut by 5 bases and J by 6 bases, with 10 bases left in between. The germline CDR1 and CDR2 sequences are SEHNR and FQNEAQ (reference sequence). This CDR3 has 12 residues. The CDR3: CASSKHRSEAFF. The CDR3 DNA reads TGTGCCAGCAGCAAACACCGGTCTGAAGCTTTCTTT.

The rearrangement links TRBV29-1 to TRBJ2-5, with D possibly TRBD1 on 7 matching bases. Germline V CDR1 and CDR2: SQVTM, ANQGSEA. V was trimmed by 6 bases and J by 2 bases, leaving 16 bases between them. This CDR3 region has 14 residues. CDR3 protein: CSVERRGQQETQYF. The CDR3, as DNA: TGCAGCGTGGAGAGGCGGGGACAGCAAGAGACCCAGTACTTC.

This chain links TRBV6-1 with TRBJ2-1; D not certain. This CDR3 spans 11 amino acids. Germline V lookup: CDR1 MNHNS, CDR2 SASEGT. V was cut by 6 bases and J by 2 bases, with 2 bases left in between. The CDR3, as DNA: TGTGCCAGCAGGGCCTACAATGAGCAGTTCTTC. It translates to CASRAYNEQFF.

J is TRBJ1-4 and V is TRBV29-1; no clear D gene. Looked up from germline, CDR1 is SQVTM and CDR2 is ANQGSEA. Trimming shortened V by 5 bases and J by 8 bases, and 18 bases separated the two germline ends. The CDR3 length is 14 residues. The CDR3 spells CSVQDGRRGEKLFF. As DNA, the CDR3 is TGCAGCGTTCAGGACGGCCGTCGAGGGGAAAAACTGTTTTTT.

This chain joins TRBV21-1 and TRBJ2-2; TRBD2 reflects the table's D call only, with no check against the DNA. TRBV21-1 is listed as a pseudogene. CDR3 length: 18 residues. CDR3 sequence (DNA): TGTGCCAGCAGCAATAGTGCTAGCGGGATGTTGTTTGGCGGGGAGCTGTTTTTT. The encoded protein is CASSNSASGMLFGGELFF.

This chain uses TRBV6-1 with TRBJ2-7; no clear D. The ends were cut back, 2 bases at V and 1 base at J, with 15 bases in the middle. Germline CDR1 reads MNHNS; CDR2 reads SASEGT. The CDR3 has 16 amino acids. In DNA form, the CDR3 reads TGTGCCAGCAGTGAACCAACACAGCTGAATTCCTACGAGCAGTACTTC. Translating gives CASSEPTQLNSYEQYF.